This entry is about one T cell receptor beta chain. This entry comes from a study of blood T cell repertoires in COVID-19. In the study overall: Samples representing acute and convalescent COVID-19 were sourced from the United States, Italy and Spain. Sources were T cells, B-cell-depleted T cells, or PBMCs; the material itself was cDNA or gDNA.

The V gene's germline CDR1 is MNHEY and CDR2 SVGAGI. The junction had 7 bases not matched to a gene; V was cut back by 7 bases and J by 4 bases. CDR3 size: 14 residues. Measured with immunoSEQ multiplex PCR; TCRdb has only the in-frame clones, and not every one. The table includes about 200,000 clones, roughly 81% detected once. The chain has TRBV6-5 and TRBJ1-5; TRBD1 matches 7 bases. This sequence was found in a woman in her fifties or sixties with active or convalescent COVID-19. Sequencing was done on a sample of peripheral blood. The CDR3 bases are TGTGCCAGCACCCTGGGACAGCCTAATCAGCCCCAGCATTTT. This translates into CASTLGQPNQPQHF.